What follows describes a single TCR beta chain. This sample is drawn from a study of blood T cell repertoires in COVID-19. Study-level information: Acute-phase and convalescent COVID-19 samples originated in the United States, Italy and Spain. T cells, B-cell-depleted T cells, or PBMCs provided the cDNA or gDNA that served as material.

The CDR3 extends over 13 amino acids. V lost 3 bases, J lost 4 bases, and 9 bases lay in between. In the study's own analysis: Quantification of nucleated cells was approximated via reference gene primer amplification. Profiling relied on immunoSEQ multiplex PCR, and the TCRdb table lists in-frame clones only, not all of them. Clonal size and the V and J genes are those of that table, whereas D and trimming came from the DNA. Among 100,000 to 150,000 clones listed, around 82% were seen once. The chain joins TRBV12-3 or TRBV12-4 to TRBJ1-2, with D possibly TRBD1 on 5 matching bases. The sequenced material came from peripheral blood. The receptor was isolated from a man in his sixties with acute or convalescent COVID-19. CDR3 residues: CASSLGTVYGYTF. The DNA of the CDR3 is TGTGCCAGCAGTTTGGGGACTGTCTATGGCTACACCTTC.